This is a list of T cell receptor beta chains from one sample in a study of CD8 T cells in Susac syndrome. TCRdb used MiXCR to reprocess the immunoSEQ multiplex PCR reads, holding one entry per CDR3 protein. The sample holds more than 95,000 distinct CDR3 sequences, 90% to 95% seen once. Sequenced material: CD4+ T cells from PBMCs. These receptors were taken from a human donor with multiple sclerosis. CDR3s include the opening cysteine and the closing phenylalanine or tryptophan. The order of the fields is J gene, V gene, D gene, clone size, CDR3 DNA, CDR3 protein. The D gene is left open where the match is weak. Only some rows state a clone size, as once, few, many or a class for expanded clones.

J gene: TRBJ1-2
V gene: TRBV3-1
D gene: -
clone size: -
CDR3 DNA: TGTGCCAGCAGCCCGCCGGGGGAAAATGGCTACACCTTC
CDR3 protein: CASSPPGENGYTF

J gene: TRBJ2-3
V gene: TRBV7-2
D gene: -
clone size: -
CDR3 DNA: TGTGCCAGCGCAGAAAAGAAGGGGGGGGGCACAGATACGCAGTATTTT
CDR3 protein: CASAEKKGGGTDTQYF

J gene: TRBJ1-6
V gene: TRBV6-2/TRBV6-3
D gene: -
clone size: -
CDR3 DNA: TGTGCCAGCAGTTACCGGAAAGCCGGGACAAGAAATTCACCCCTCCACTTT
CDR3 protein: CASSYRKAGTRNSPLHF

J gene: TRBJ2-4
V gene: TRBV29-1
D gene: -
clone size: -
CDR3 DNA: TGCAGCGTTGTGGTAGGGGCCATAGCCAAAAACATTCAGTACTTC
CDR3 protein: CSVVVGAIAKNIQYF

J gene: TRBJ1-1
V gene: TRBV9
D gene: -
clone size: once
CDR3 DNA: TGTGCCAGCAGCGATATGAACACTGAAGCTTTCTTT
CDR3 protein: CASSDMNTEAFF

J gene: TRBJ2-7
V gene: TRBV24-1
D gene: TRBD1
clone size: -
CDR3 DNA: TGTGCCACCAGTGACCACGGACAGGGGCCTACCTACGAGCAGTACTTC
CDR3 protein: CATSDHGQGPTYEQYF

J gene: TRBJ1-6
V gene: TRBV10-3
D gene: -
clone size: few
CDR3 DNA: TGTGCCATCAGTGAATTCGGACAGTTCGATAATTCACCCCTCCACTTT
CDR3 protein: CAISEFGQFDNSPLHF

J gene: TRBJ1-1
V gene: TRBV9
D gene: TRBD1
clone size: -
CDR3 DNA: TGTGCCAGCAGCGTAGGGGGGACAGGGAACCTCGGCACTGAAGCTTTCTTT
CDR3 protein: CASSVGGTGNLGTEAFF

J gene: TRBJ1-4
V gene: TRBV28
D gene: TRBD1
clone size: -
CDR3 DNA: TGTGCCAGCAGTTCCCCAGGACAGGGCCCTGAATTACTGTTTTTT
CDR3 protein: CASSSPGQGPELLFF

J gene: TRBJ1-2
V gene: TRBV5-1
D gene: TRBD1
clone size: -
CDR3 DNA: TGCGCCAGCAGCTTGCGTCAGGGGGCCCCGGATGGCTACACCTTC
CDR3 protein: CASSLRQGAPDGYTF

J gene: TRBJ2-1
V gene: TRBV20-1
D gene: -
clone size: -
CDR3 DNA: TGCAGTGCTAGTCTCCCCCTAGGCGTCTCAAATGAGCAGTTCTTC
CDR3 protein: CSASLPLGVSNEQFF

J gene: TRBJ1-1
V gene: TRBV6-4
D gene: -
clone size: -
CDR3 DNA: TGTGCCAGTAAAGCCGTACGGGGGAACACTGAAGCTTTCTTT
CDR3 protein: CASKAVRGNTEAFF

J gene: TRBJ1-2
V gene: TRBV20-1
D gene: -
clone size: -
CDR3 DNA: TGCAGTGCTAGAATTCGGGGTGGGGGTTTAGGCTACACCTTC
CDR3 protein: CSARIRGGGLGYTF

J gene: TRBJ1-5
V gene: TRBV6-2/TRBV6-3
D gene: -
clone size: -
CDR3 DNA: TGTGCCAGCAGTGCCGGGAACCTACGTAGCAATCAGCCCCAGCATTTT
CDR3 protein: CASSAGNLRSNQPQHF

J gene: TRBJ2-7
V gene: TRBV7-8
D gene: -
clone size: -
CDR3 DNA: TGTGCCAGCAGCCCATACGGACAGCTTAGCTCCTACGAGCAGTACTTC
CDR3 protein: CASSPYGQLSSYEQYF

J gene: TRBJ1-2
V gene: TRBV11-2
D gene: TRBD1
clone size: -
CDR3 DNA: TGTGCCAGCAGCTTAGTGTCCGGGACAGGGGGCTCCTATGGCTACACCTTC
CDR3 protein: CASSLVSGTGGSYGYTF

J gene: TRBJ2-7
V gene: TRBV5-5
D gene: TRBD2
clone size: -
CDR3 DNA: TGTGCCAGCAGCCCGACGGGGGGCTACGAGCAGTACTTC
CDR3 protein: CASSPTGGYEQYF

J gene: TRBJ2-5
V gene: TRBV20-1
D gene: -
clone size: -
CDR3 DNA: TGCAGTGCTAGAGATACTAGCAAAGAGACCCAGTACTTC
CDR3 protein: CSARDTSKETQYF

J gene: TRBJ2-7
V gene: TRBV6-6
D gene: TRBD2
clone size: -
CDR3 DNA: TGTGCCAGCGGAGGAACTAGCGGGGGGACATCCTACGAGCAGTACTTC
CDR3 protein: CASGGTSGGTSYEQYF

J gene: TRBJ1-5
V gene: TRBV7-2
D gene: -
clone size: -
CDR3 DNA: TGTGCCAGCAGCTTTGGACAGAGTAATCAGCCCCAGCATTTT
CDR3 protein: CASSFGQSNQPQHF

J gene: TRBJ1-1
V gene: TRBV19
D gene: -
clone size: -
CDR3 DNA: TGTGCCAGTAAAGGAGGGAGGGGAGGGAGAACTGAAGCTTTCTTT
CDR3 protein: CASKGGRGGRTEAFF

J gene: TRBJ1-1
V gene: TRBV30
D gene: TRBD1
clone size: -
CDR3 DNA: TGTGCCTGGGGACAGGGATGGACTGAAGCTTTCTTT
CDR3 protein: CAWGQGWTEAFF

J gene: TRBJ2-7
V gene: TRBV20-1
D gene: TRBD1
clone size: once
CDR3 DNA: TGCAGTGCTAGAGTTGGAGCAGGGGGCTACGAGCAGTACTTC
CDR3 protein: CSARVGAGGYEQYF

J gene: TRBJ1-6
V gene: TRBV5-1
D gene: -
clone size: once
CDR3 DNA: TGCGCCAGCAGCTTGTTAGGCTCCTATAATTCACCCCTCCACTTT
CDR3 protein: CASSLLGSYNSPLHF

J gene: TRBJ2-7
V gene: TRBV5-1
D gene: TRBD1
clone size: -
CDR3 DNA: TGCGCCAGCAGCAGACGCAGACAGGGGAGAAGCTCCTACGAGCAGTACTTC
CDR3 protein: CASSRRRQGRSSYEQYF

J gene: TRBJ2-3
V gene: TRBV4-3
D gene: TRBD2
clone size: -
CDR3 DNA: TGCGCCAGCAGCCAAGGCGGGGGGGCGATGGGTACGCAGTATTTT
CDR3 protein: CASSQGGGAMGTQYF

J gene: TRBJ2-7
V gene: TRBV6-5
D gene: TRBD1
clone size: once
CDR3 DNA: TGTGCCAGCAGTTACTCGGGACAGGGGCGCTACGAGCAGTACTTC
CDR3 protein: CASSYSGQGRYEQYF